The 24 T cell receptor beta chains below come from one sample, sequenced in a study of blood T cell repertoires in COVID-19. Sequenced by immunoSEQ multiplex PCR; TCRdb stores in-frame clones only, minus some. The sample comprises 40,000 or so clones, roughly 84% of which are singletons, and about 13% rests with the top ten. Sample: peripheral blood. The source is a woman in her 70s in a cohort sampled during active COVID-19.

This clone was found once. J is TRBJ2-1 and V is TRBV19, with D unresolved. V lost 2 bases to trimming and J lost 3 bases, with 5 bases between them. Looked up from germline, CDR1 is LNHDA and CDR2 is SQIVND (reference sequence). The CDR3 is made up of 13 amino acids. CDR3 sequence: CASSISSYNEQFF. CDR3 bases: TGTGCCAGTAGTATATCCAGCTACAATGAGCAGTTCTTC.

The V and J genes are TRBV18 and TRBJ2-7, with 8 bases fitting TRBD2. This CDR3 has 14 residues. The germline CDR1 and CDR2 sequences are KGHSH and LQKENI. V trimming: 3 bases; J trimming: 2 bases; junction bases outside the gene matches: 3. For the CDR3, the DNA is TGTGCCAGCTCACCGGTACTAGCGGCCTACGAGCAGTACTTC. Protein product: CASSPVLAAYEQYF.

This clone was observed a few times. The chain has TRBV29-1 and TRBJ2-5, with 7 bases that match TRBD1. Germline V gene sequence: CDR1 SQVTM, CDR2 ANQGSEA. Trimming at V came to 1 base and at J to 5 bases, leaving 1 base not matched to a gene. The CDR3 runs to 12 residues. The CDR3 protein is CSVEGRGETQYF. Here the CDR3 DNA reads TGCAGCGTTGAAGGCAGGGGGGAGACCCAGTACTTC.

The V and J genes are TRBV27 and TRBJ2-1; D perhaps matches TRBD2 (6 bases). The CDR3 runs to 16 residues. Trimming cost V 5 bases and J 0 bases, with 14 bases left between them. Germline V gene data show CDR1 as MNHEY and CDR2 as SMNVEV (reference sequence). The chain's CDR3 is CASSTLREYSYNEQFF. The CDR3 DNA sequence: TGTGCCAGCAGTACGCTCCGGGAGTACTCCTACAATGAGCAGTTCTTC.

The rearrangement uses TRBV25-1 and TRBJ2-2; 11 nucleotides line up with TRBD2. The V segment lost 8 bases and the J segment 9 bases; nucleotides outside the gene matches: 14. Germline V gene lookup returns CDR1 MGHDK and CDR2 SYGVNS. CDR3 length: 16 amino acids. The chain's CDR3 is CASSPESASGRRELFF. CDR3 bases: TGTGCCAGCTCCCCCGAGTCGGCTAGCGGGAGGAGGGAGCTGTTTTTT.

The chain carries TRBV6-6 and TRBJ1-1; D perhaps matches TRBD1 (6 bases). The CDR3 is 14 amino acids. The germline CDR1 and CDR2 sequences are MNHNY and SVGAGI (reference sequence). Deletions cut 6 bases from V and 9 bases from J, with 20 bases between. DNA of the CDR3: TGTGCCAGCAGACGTCGGGACACTGAGGGAAAAGCTTTCTTT. It is translated as CASRRRDTEGKAFF.

For the CDR3, the DNA is TGTGCCAGCAGTGAAAGTCAGGGCCCCCCAGAGACCCAGTACTTC. Its translation: CASSESQGPPETQYF. This chain joins TRBV6-1 and TRBJ2-5; the D gene is possibly TRBD1 (5 bases). In germline, CDR1 is MNHNS, CDR2 SASEGT. The CDR3 contains 15 residues. Trimming removed 2 bases from V and 4 bases from J, with 14 bases in between.

In DNA, the CDR3 is TGTGCCAGCAGCCGACAATCCCAGGTCGCTCATTCACCCCTCCACTTT. Translated, it gives CASSRQSQVAHSPLHF. V and J are TRBV5-5 and TRBJ1-6; D ambiguous. V shed 4 bases and J shed 8 bases, with 19 bases lying between them. The germline V gene has CDR1 SGHKS and CDR2 YYEKEE (reference sequence). The CDR3 extends over 16 amino acids. Full variable domain (outside the CDR3, taken from reference TRBV5-5 and TRBJ1-6): DAGVTQSPTHLIKTRGQQVTLRCSPISGHKSVSWYQQVLGQGPQFIFQYYEKEERGRGNFPDRFSARQFPNYSSELNVNALLLGDSALYLCASSRQSQVAHSPLHFGNGTRLTVT.

This chain joins TRBV27 and TRBJ2-1, with TRBD2 matching 9 bases. V lost 7 bases to trimming and J lost 8 bases; unmatched junction nucleotides: 21. The CDR3 is made up of 18 amino acids. From germline, CDR1 is MNHEY and CDR2 SMNVEV (reference sequence). The CDR3 DNA reads TGTGCCAGCAACGGAAGGTGGGGGGCGGGAGGGCCGAGGGATGAGCAGTTCTTC. This translates into CASNGRWGAGGPRDEQFF.

This chain joins TRBV7-9 and TRBJ2-1; 9 bases agree with TRBD2. With 4 bases clipped from V and 2 bases from J, the junction kept 0 bases outside the gene matches. Germline loops: CDR1 SEHNR, CDR2 FQNEAQ (reference sequence). The length of the CDR3 is 14 residues. This chain's CDR3 is CASSSSGAYNEQFF. The CDR3 DNA reads as TGTGCCAGCAGCTCTAGCGGGGCCTACAATGAGCAGTTCTTC. Full variable domain (rest looked up from reference TRBV7-9 and TRBJ2-1): DTGVSQNPRHKITKRGQNVTFRCDPISEHNRLYWYRQTLGQGPEFLTYFQNEAQLEKSRLLSDRFSAERPKGSFSTLEIQRTEQGDSAMYLCASSSSGAYNEQFFGPGTRLTVL.

The chain links TRBV11-2 to TRBJ2-1; 10 positions match TRBD2. The V and J ends lost 2 bases and 4 bases, in that order; junction bases with no gene match: 5. Germline values: CDR1 SGHAT, CDR2 FQNNGV. This CDR3 has 16 residues. The CDR3 bases are TGTGCCAGCAGCTTACTCGGACTAGCGGAGTACAATGAGCAGTTCTTC. This encodes CASSLLGLAEYNEQFF.

V is TRBV5-4 and J is TRBJ2-3; D may be TRBD1 (6 bases). Trimming took off 2 bases at V and 1 base at J, with 11 bases between the two ends. The CDR3 runs 15 residues. Germline CDR1 is SGHNT and CDR2 is YYREEE (reference sequence). The CDR3 protein is CASSFRGKGTDTQYF. Written as DNA, the CDR3 is TGTGCCAGCAGCTTTAGGGGGAAGGGCACAGATACGCAGTATTTT.

The rearrangement uses TRBV7-8 and TRBJ2-6; TRBD1 matches 10 bases. Trimming removed 1 base from V and 3 bases from J; junction bases left unmatched: 6. Germline CDR1 reads SGHVS; CDR2 reads FQNEAQ. The CDR3 length is 18 residues. The CDR3 sequence is CASSLEGTGVGGANVLTF. In nucleotides, the CDR3 is TGTGCCAGCAGCTTAGAAGGGACAGGGGTAGGTGGGGCCAACGTCCTGACTTTC. Variable domain in full (rest from reference TRBV7-8 and TRBJ2-6): GAGVSQSPRYKVAKRGQDVALRCDPISGHVSLFWYQQALGQGPEFLTYFQNEAQLDKSGLPSDRFFAERPEGSVSTLKIQRTQQEDSAVYLCASSLEGTGVGGANVLTFGAGSRLTVL.

This clone has a handful of counts. This chain's CDR3 is CASSYSGQGAGELFF. CDR3 nucleotides: TGTGCCAGCAGTTACTCGGGGCAAGGGGCCGGGGAGCTGTTTTTT. This chain joins TRBV6-6 and TRBJ2-2; D possibly corresponds to TRBD1 (5 bases). Per the germline V gene, CDR1 is MNHNY and CDR2 is SVGAGI (reference sequence). The germline V and J ends were trimmed by 0 bases and 6 bases, with 11 bases remaining between them. This CDR3 is 15 amino acids long.

V is TRBV27 and J is TRBJ2-7, with a tentative D call TRBD2 (6 bases). V dropped 5 bases and J dropped 3 bases, with 17 bases sitting between them. This CDR3 has 15 residues. Per the germline V gene, CDR1 is MNHEY and CDR2 is SMNVEV (reference sequence). CDR3 protein: CASSPRLEALYEQYF. The CDR3 DNA is TGTGCCAGCAGTCCCCGACTAGAGGCGCTCTACGAGCAGTACTTC.

The CDR3: CASSLSGRVTGELFF. The CDR3 region has the DNA TGCGCCAGCAGCTTGTCAGGGAGGGTCACCGGGGAGCTGTTTTTT. The rearrangement links TRBV5-1 to TRBJ2-2; 7 bases align to TRBD2. The CDR3 loop spans 15 amino acids. V was pared by 1 base and J by 4 bases, with 4 bases of the junction left unmatched. CDR1 is SGHRS, CDR2 YFSETQ, per germline.

The chain combines TRBV5-1 with TRBJ2-1; tentatively, D is TRBD1 (6 bases). Looked up from germline, CDR1 is SGHRS and CDR2 is YFSETQ. This CDR3 region has 17 residues. The germline V and J ends were trimmed by 2 bases and 2 bases, with 17 bases remaining between them. CDR3 in DNA: TGCGCCAGCAGCTTATGGCAGGGGATAGTAGCCTACAATGAGCAGTTCTTC. The encoded protein is CASSLWQGIVAYNEQFF.

In its sample, this clone was seen a few times. This chain connects TRBV7-6 to TRBJ1-5, with D possibly being TRBD1 (6 bases). The CDR3 has 16 amino acids. V was clipped by 4 bases and J by 5 bases, with 18 bases between them. Germline values: CDR1 SGHVS, CDR2 FNYEAQ. The CDR3 bases are TGTGCCAGCAGCTCAAAGGGGGGGCAGAATTATCAGCCCCAGCATTTT. Protein product: CASSSKGGQNYQPQHF.

This chain uses TRBV27 with TRBJ2-7; 8 bases fit TRBD1. Per the germline V gene, CDR1 is MNHEY and CDR2 is SMNVEV (reference sequence). The V gene end was trimmed by 6 bases and the J gene end by 4 bases; junction bases not matched to a gene: 2. The CDR3 sequence is 12 residues long. The CDR3 sequence: CASRTGGYEQYF. CDR3 coding DNA: TGTGCCAGCAGAACAGGGGGGTACGAGCAGTACTTC.

The chain combines TRBV19 with TRBJ2-7; 9 positions match TRBD2. The V gene's germline CDR1 is LNHDA and CDR2 SQIVND (reference sequence). Trimming cost V 4 bases and J 11 bases; bases outside gene matches: 6. The CDR3 is made up of 12 amino acids. The CDR3 region is CASSNPSGIEYF. CDR3 DNA sequence: TGTGCCAGTAGTAATCCTAGCGGGATCGAGTACTTC. The full variable domain, rest sourced from reference TRBV19 and TRBJ2-7, is DGGITQSPKYLFRKEGQNVTLSCEQNLNHDAMYWYRQDPGQGLRLIYYSQIVNDFQKGDIAEGYSVSREKKESFPLTVTSAQKNPTAFYLCASSNPSGIEYFGPGTRLTVT.

The CDR3 reads CASSLRRVTIDTQYF. CDR3 DNA sequence: TGTGCCAGCAGCTTAAGGCGGGTTACGATAGATACGCAGTATTTT. The rearrangement joins TRBV7-9 to TRBJ2-3; perhaps TRBD2 as D (5 bases). The V end lost 2 bases, the J end lost 5 bases, and 14 bases lay between the germline ends. CDR1 SEHNR and CDR2 FQNEAQ come from the germline V gene (reference sequence). The CDR3 length is 15 residues.

In DNA form, the CDR3 reads TGTGCCAGCTCACCAGGGAGAGGGAATGAAAAACTGTTTTTT. It is translated as CASSPGRGNEKLFF. This chain connects TRBV18 to TRBJ1-4, with D uncertain. This CDR3 spans 14 amino acids. Trimming removed 2 bases at V and 5 bases at J, with 9 bases between. CDR1 and CDR2 (germline): KGHSH, LQKENI.

This chain links TRBV11-2 with TRBJ2-1; weak D call: TRBD2 (6 bases). The V and J ends lost 5 bases and 6 bases respectively, with 17 bases between them. Germline CDR1 SGHAT, CDR2 FQNNGV. There are 15 residues in the CDR3. The CDR3 DNA reads TGTGCCAGCAGCCAATCGGGACTCCGTTTCAATGAGCAGTTCTTC. Encoded protein: CASSQSGLRFNEQFF. The entire variable domain, with the rest obtained from reference TRBV11-2 and TRBJ2-1, is as follows: EAGVAQSPRYKIIEKRQSVAFWCNPISGHATLYWYQQILGQGPKLLIQFQNNGVVDDSQLPKDRFSAERLKGVDSTLKIQPAKLEDSAVYLCASSQSGLRFNEQFFGPGTRLTVL.

This rearrangement joins TRBV7-8 to TRBJ2-2, with 7 nucleotides matching TRBD1. With 2 bases clipped from V and 4 bases from J, the junction kept 1 base outside the gene matches. Germline-derived CDR1 and CDR2 are SGHVS and FQNEAQ. This CDR3 is 14 amino acids long. The CDR3 spells CASSLRGLTGELFF. CDR3 DNA sequence: TGTGCCAGCAGCTTAAGGGGGCTCACCGGGGAGCTGTTTTTT.